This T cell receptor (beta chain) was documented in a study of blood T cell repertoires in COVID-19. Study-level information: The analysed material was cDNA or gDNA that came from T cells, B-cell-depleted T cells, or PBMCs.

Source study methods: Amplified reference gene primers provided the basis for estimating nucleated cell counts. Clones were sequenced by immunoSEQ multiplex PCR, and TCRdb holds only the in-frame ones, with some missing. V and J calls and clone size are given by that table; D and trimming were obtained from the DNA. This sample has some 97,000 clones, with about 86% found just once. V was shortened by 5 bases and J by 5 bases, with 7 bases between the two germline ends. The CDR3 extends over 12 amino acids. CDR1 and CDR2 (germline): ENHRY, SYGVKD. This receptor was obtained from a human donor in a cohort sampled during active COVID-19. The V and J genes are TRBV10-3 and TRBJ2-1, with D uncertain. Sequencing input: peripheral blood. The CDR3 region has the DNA TGTGCCATCAGTCAGATCCACAATGAGCAGTTCTTC. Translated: CAISQIHNEQFF.